This T cell receptor (beta chain) was recorded in a study of OX40 agonist ivuxolimab in advanced cancers. Sequencing used immunoSEQ multiplex PCR; TCRdb keeps in-frame clones, though not all of them. The sample holds roughly 90,000 clones; about 89% are singletons and the top ten take 8% to 9.5%. V lost 2 bases to trimming and J lost 5 bases, with 13 bases between them. The CDR3 has 14 amino acids. Germline CDR1 is SEHNR and CDR2 is FQNEAQ (reference sequence). Points on this clone: Its cognate antigen is unknown.

Study conclusions and caveats: CD4+ and CD8+ T cells in blood underwent clonal expansion by week 6 at 0.1 to 3.0 mg/kg.

This rearrangement joins TRBV7-9 to TRBJ2-7; perhaps D is TRBD1 or TRBD2 (5 bases each). Here the sequenced sample was CD4+ or CD8+ T cells sorted from blood, taken in a trial of the OX40 agonist ivuxolimab. The TCR comes from an adult with an advanced solid tumor such as melanoma, head and neck, liver or kidney cancer. The CDR3 DNA sequence: TGTGCCAGCAGCTTACAAGAACGGGACCACGAGCAGTACTTC. This codes for CASSLQERDHEQYF. Supplemented by reference TRBV7-9 and TRBJ2-7, the full variable domain reads DTGVSQNPRHKITKRGQNVTFRCDPISEHNRLYWYRQTLGQGPEFLTYFQNEAQLEKSRLLSDRFSAERPKGSFSTLEIQRTEQGDSAMYLCASSLQERDHEQYFGPGTRLTVT.